This TCR beta chain was sequenced during a study of blood T cells in healthy people across ages. The germline gives CDR1 DFQATT, CDR2 SNEGSKA (reference sequence). The CDR3 length is 15 residues. This clonotype was detected ten times or more. An end of the junction differs from the germline gene, which may be a read error. With a J-beta primer mix and a sample-barcoded 5' primer, a second PCR ran about 6 to 11 cycles. TCRdb re-derived calls from the 5' RACE reads in MiXCR, one entry per CDR3 protein. The sample yields about 670,000 distinct CDR3 sequences, over 40% seen once. This chain connects TRBV20-1 to TRBJ2-1; TRBD2 aligns across 13 bases. Material for sequencing was blood. This clonotype originated in an elderly woman in good health. CDR3 coding DNA: TGCAGTGTTAGACTAGCGGGAGGTTTCTACAATGAGCAGTTCTTC. Translating gives CSVRLAGGFYNEQFF.